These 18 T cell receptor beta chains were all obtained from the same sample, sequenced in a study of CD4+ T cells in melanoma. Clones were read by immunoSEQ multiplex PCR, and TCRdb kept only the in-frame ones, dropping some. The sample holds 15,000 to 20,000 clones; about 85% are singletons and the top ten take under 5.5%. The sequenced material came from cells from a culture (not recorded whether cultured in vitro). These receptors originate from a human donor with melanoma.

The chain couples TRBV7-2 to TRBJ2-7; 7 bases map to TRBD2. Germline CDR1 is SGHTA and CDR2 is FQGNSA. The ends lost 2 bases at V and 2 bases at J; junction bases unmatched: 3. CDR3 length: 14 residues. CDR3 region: CASSLIRGAYEQYF. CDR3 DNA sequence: TGTGCCAGCAGCTTAATCCGGGGGGCCTACGAGCAGTACTTC.

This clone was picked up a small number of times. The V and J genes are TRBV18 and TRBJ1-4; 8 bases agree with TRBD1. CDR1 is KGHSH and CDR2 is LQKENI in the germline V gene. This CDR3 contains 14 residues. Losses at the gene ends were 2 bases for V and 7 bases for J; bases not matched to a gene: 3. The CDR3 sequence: CASSPDRGGEKLFF. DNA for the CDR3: TGTGCCAGCTCACCAGACAGGGGTGGTGAAAAACTGTTTTTT.

CDR3 DNA sequence: TGTGCCAGCAGAGAGGGGATGGAGCAGTACTTC. Protein sequence: CASREGMEQYF. This rearrangement joins TRBV2 to TRBJ2-7; D may match TRBD1 or TRBD2 (5 bases each). V gave up 6 bases and J gave up 7 bases, with 10 bases separating them. The V gene's germline CDR1 is SNHLY and CDR2 FYNNEI. The length of the CDR3 is 11 residues. The full variable domain, with the rest looked up from reference TRBV2 and TRBJ2-7, is EPEVTQTPSHQVTQMGQEVILRCVPISNHLYFYWYRQILGQKVEFLVSFYNNEISEKSEIFDDQFSVERPDGSNFTLKIRSTKLEDSAMYFCASREGMEQYFGPGTRLTVT.

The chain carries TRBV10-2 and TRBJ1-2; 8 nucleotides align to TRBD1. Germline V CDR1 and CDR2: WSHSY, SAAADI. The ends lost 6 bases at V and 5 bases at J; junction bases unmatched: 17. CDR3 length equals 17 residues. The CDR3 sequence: CASRPRGLSPEGYGYTF. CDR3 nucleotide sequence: TGCGCCAGCAGACCCAGGGGGCTCTCCCCGGAAGGGTATGGCTACACCTTC.

The CDR3 here is CASSSRGLADNEKLFF. The CDR3 bases are TGTGCCAGCAGCAGTCGGGGGTTAGCCGATAATGAAAAACTGTTTTTT. The chain carries TRBV21-1 and TRBJ1-4. TRBV21-1 is a known pseudogene. The CDR3 runs to 16 residues.

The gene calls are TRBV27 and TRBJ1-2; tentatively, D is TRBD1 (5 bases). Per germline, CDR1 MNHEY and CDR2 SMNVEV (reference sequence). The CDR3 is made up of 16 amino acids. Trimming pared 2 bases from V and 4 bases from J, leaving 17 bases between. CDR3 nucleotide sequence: TGTGCCAGCAGTTTAACTATCCGGGACGGCATCTATGGCTACACCTTC. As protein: CASSLTIRDGIYGYTF.

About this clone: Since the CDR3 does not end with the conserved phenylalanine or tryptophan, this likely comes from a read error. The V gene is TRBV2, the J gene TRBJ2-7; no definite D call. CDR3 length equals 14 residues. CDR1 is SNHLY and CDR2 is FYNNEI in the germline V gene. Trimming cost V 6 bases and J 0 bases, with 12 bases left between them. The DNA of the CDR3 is TGTGCCAGCAGCTCTTTGAGGAGCTCCTACGAGCAGTACCTC. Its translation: CASSSLRSSYEQYL.

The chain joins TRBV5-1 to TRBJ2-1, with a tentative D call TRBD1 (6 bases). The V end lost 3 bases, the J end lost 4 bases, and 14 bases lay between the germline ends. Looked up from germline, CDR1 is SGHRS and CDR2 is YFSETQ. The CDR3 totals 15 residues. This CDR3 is CASSWGPGQYNEQFF. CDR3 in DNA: TGCGCCAGCAGCTGGGGGCCCGGACAGTACAATGAGCAGTTCTTC.

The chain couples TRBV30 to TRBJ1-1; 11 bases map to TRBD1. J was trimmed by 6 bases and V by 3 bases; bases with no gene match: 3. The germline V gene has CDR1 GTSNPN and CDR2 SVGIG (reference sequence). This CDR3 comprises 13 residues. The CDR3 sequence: CAWSGTGGAEAFF. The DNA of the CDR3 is TGTGCCTGGAGCGGGACAGGGGGAGCTGAAGCTTTCTTT.

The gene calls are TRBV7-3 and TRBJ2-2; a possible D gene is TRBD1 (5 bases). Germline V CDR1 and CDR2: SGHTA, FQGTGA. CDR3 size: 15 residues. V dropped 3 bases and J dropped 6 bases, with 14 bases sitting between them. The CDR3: CASSLGQPRSGELFF. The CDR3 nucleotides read TGTGCCAGCAGCTTGGGGCAGCCGAGATCCGGGGAGCTGTTTTTT. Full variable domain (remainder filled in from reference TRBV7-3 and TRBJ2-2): GAGVSQTPSNKVTEKGKYVELRCDPISGHTALYWYRQSLGQGPEFLIYFQGTGAADDSGLPNDRFFAVRPEGSVSTLKIQRTERGDSAVYLCASSLGQPRSGELFFGEGSRLTVL.

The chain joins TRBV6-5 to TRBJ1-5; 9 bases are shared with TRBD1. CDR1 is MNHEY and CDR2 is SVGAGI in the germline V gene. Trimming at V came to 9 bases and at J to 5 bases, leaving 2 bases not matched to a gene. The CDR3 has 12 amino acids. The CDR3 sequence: CASRTGDQPQHF. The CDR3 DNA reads TGTGCCAGTCGGACAGGGGATCAGCCCCAGCATTTT.

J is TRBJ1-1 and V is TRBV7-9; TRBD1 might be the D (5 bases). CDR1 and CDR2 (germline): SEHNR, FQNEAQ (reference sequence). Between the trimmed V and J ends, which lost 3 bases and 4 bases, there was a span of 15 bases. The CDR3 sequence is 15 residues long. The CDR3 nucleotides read TGTGCCAGCAGCTTCCTAAGAGGGGACGGCACTGAAGCTTTCTTT. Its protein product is CASSFLRGDGTEAFF.

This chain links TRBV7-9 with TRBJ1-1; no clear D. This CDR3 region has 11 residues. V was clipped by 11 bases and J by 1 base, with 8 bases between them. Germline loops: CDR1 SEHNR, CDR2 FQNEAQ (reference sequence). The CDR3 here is CASMRNTEAFF. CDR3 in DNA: TGTGCCTCGATGCGGAACACTGAAGCTTTCTTT.

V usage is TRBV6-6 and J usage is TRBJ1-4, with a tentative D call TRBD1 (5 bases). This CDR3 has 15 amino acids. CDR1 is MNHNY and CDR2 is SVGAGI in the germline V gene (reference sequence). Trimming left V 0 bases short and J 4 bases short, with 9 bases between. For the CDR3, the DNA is TGTGCCAGCAGTTACTCGAAGGGGAGTAATGAAAAACTGTTTTTT. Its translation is CASSYSKGSNEKLFF.

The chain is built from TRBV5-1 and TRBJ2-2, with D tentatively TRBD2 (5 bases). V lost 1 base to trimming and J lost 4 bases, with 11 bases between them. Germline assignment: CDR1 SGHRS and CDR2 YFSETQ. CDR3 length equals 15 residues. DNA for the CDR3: TGCGCCAGCAGCTTGATAGAAGCGGTCACCGGGGAGCTGTTTTTT. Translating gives CASSLIEAVTGELFF.

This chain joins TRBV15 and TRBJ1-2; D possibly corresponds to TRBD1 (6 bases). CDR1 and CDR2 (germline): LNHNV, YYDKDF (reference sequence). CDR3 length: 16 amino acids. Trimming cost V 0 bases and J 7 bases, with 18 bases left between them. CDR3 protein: CATSRDFISGVGGYTF. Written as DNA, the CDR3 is TGTGCCACCAGCAGAGATTTCATATCAGGGGTGGGTGGCTACACCTTC. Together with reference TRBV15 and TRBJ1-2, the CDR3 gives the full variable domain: DAMVIQNPRYQVTQFGKPVTLSCSQTLNHNVMYWYQQKSSQAPKLLFHYYDKDFNNEADTPDNFQSRRPNTSFCFLDIRSPGLGDTAMYLCATSRDFISGVGGYTFGSGTRLTVV.

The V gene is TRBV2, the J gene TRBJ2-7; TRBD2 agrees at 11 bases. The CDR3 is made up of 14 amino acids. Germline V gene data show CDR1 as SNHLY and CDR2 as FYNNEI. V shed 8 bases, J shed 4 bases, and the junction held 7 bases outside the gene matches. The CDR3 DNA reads TGTGCCAGCGTTAGCGGGGGGGCATTTTACGAGCAGTACTTC. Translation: CASVSGGAFYEQYF.

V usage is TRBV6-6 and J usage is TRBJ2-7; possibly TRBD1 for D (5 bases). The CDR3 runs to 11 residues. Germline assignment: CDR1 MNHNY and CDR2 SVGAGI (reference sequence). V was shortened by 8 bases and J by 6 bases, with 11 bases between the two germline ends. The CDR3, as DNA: TGTGCCAGCTGCCAAGGGGTCGAGCAGTACTTC. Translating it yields CASCQGVEQYF.